The 24 T cell receptor beta chains in this list originate from one sample, sequenced in a study of technical replicates of blood from a handful of donors. The method was immunoSEQ multiplex PCR; TCRdb's version includes in-frame clones alone and lacks a portion of them. In the table there are about 80,000 clones, around nine tenths of which are singletons. The sample was T cells isolated from PBMCs. The source is a human donor in good health.

A note on this clone: The junction departs from germline at one end; a sequencing error may be responsible. The rearrangement joins TRBV7-7 to TRBJ2-7, with D tentatively TRBD1 (5 bases). The CDR3 spans 15 residues. Per the germline V gene, CDR1 is SSHAT and CDR2 is FNYEAQ (reference sequence). The CDR3 nucleotides read TGTGCTAGCAGCCAAATTGCTGGGCAGGGCTTCGAGCAGTACTTC. Its protein product is CASSQIAGQGFEQYF.

The chain joins TRBV7-2 to TRBJ2-1, with D maybe TRBD1 (6 bases). V was clipped by 6 bases and J by 8 bases, with 14 bases between them. The CDR3 is 13 amino acids. Germline V CDR1 and CDR2: SGHTA, FQGNSA. The CDR3 DNA reads as TGTGCCAGCAGTCGTCTCAGGGGAGATGAGCAGTTCTTC. This translates into CASSRLRGDEQFF.

This rearrangement joins TRBV5-4 to TRBJ2-7; the D gene is possibly TRBD1 (5 bases). V was clipped by 8 bases and J by 1 base, with 10 bases between them. The CDR3 consists of 12 residues. The germline gives CDR1 SGHNT, CDR2 YYREEE (reference sequence). The CDR3 loop reads CASSTESYEQYF. CDR3 bases: TGTGCCAGTTCGACAGAATCCTACGAGCAGTACTTC.

In regard to this clone: Its ends do not fully match the called genes, so a read error is possible. The chain uses TRBV7-7 and TRBJ2-7, with 9 bases identical to TRBD2. Looked up from germline, CDR1 is SSHAT and CDR2 is FNYEAQ (reference sequence). The CDR3 length is 15 residues. CDR3 in amino acids: CASSPEAGGTYEQYF. In nucleotides, the CDR3 is TGTGCTAGCAGCCCCGAGGCGGGAGGGACCTACGAGCAGTACTTC. The complete variable domain, with remaining parts taken from reference TRBV7-7 and TRBJ2-7, reads GAGVSQSPRYKVTKRGQDVTLRCDPISSHATLYWYQQALGQGPEFLTYFNYEAQPDKSGLPSDRFSAERPEGSISTLTIQRTEQRDSAMYRCASSPEAGGTYEQYFGPGTRLTVT.

A word on this clone: One end of the junction fails to match germline, which may point to a read error. The genes are TRBV7-7 and TRBJ2-7; maybe TRBD2 (5 bases). The CDR3 is made up of 13 amino acids. The germline V gene has CDR1 SSHAT and CDR2 FNYEAQ (reference sequence). The CDR3 loop reads CASSFVEGSEQYF. The CDR3, as DNA: TGTGCTAGCAGCTTTGTTGAGGGTAGCGAGCAGTACTTC.

This clone was counted a single time. The rearrangement uses TRBV28 and TRBJ2-7, with TRBD2 matching 9 bases. J was trimmed by 3 bases and V by 6 bases; bases with no gene match: 9. Germline V gives CDR1 MDHEN, CDR2 SYDVKM. The CDR3 contains 15 residues. The CDR3 spells CASSLAGTISYEQYF. The CDR3 nucleotides read TGTGCCAGCAGCCTAGCGGGGACTATTAGCTACGAGCAGTACTTC.

The rearrangement uses TRBV6-4 and TRBJ1-1; a weak D match, TRBD1 (5 bases). CDR3 size: 12 residues. V was trimmed by 0 bases and J by 13 bases, leaving 12 bases between them. Germline values: CDR1 MRHNA, CDR2 SNTAGT. CDR3 amino acids: CASSDSWGGVFF. In DNA, the CDR3 is TGTGCCAGCAGTGACTCATGGGGGGGAGTTTTCTTT.

The chain uses TRBV2 and TRBJ1-2; D might be TRBD1 (6 bases). Germline V gene data show CDR1 as SNHLY and CDR2 as FYNNEI. This CDR3 spans 14 amino acids. V was pared by 8 bases and J by 0 bases, with 13 bases between. The CDR3 DNA follows: TGTGCCAGCGTAGGTGAGGGGGCTAACTATGGCTACACCTTC. Protein: CASVGEGANYGYTF.

The chain recombines TRBV29-1 with TRBJ1-5, with D perhaps TRBD1 (5 bases). The ends were cut back, 3 bases at V and 9 bases at J, with 12 bases in the middle. This CDR3 is built from 12 residues. Germline lookup yields CDR1 SQVTM and CDR2 ANQGSEA. CDR3 bases: TGCAGCGTTGATTCACAGGTCGGGCCCCAGCATTTT. It specifies CSVDSQVGPQHF.

The chain links TRBV6-5 to TRBJ2-3; a possible D gene is TRBD2 (6 bases). The germline V gene has CDR1 MNHEY and CDR2 SVGAGI. V was cut by 6 bases and J by 1 base, with 11 bases left in between. The CDR3 contains 14 residues. This CDR3 reads CASSRDLGTDTQYF. The CDR3 DNA reads TGTGCCAGCAGCCGGGACTTAGGCACAGATACGCAGTATTTT.

This chain joins TRBV27 and TRBJ2-1, with 14 bases lining up with TRBD2. The CDR3 extends over 14 amino acids. The V and J ends lost 7 bases and 10 bases, in that order; junction bases with no gene match: 6. The germline V gene has CDR1 MNHEY and CDR2 SMNVEV (reference sequence). The DNA for the CDR3 is TGTGCCAGCACCGGACTAGCGGGAGGTTGGGAGCAGTTCTTC. Its translation is CASTGLAGGWEQFF.

The chain uses TRBV18 and TRBJ1-5, with D perhaps matching TRBD1 (6 bases). The CDR3 has 14 residues. Trimming cost V 6 bases and J 4 bases, with 13 bases left between them. From germline, CDR1 is KGHSH and CDR2 LQKENI. In DNA, the CDR3 is TGTGCCAGCTCCCCGGACAGTTCGAATCAGCCCCAGCATTTT. Translation gives CASSPDSSNQPQHF.

The V gene is TRBV6-6, the J gene TRBJ1-5, with TRBD1 as a possible D gene (6 bases). Germline CDR1 is MNHNY and CDR2 is SVGAGI (reference sequence). V was shortened by 2 bases and J by 7 bases, with 12 bases between the two germline ends. This CDR3 region has 14 residues. The CDR3 loop is CASSYKQGRQPQHF. In nucleotides, the CDR3 is TGTGCCAGCAGTTACAAACAGGGAAGACAGCCCCAGCATTTT.

The chain has TRBV6-5 and TRBJ2-7; possible D gene TRBD1, 5 bases. In germline, CDR1 is MNHEY, CDR2 SVGAGI. The CDR3 runs to 16 residues. V gave up 4 bases and J gave up 1 base, with 17 bases separating them. The CDR3 is CASSSQGTVLSYEQYF. CDR3 sequence (DNA): TGTGCCAGCAGTTCCCAGGGAACCGTCCTTTCCTACGAGCAGTACTTC.

This clone has just a few counts. This chain uses TRBV28 with TRBJ2-1, with 8 bases fitting TRBD2. The CDR3 is made up of 15 amino acids. The germline gives CDR1 MDHEN, CDR2 SYDVKM. V trimming: 3 bases; J trimming: 7 bases; junction bases outside the gene matches: 8. The CDR3 region is CASSFAGGGSNEQFF. In DNA form, the CDR3 reads TGTGCCAGCAGTTTTGCGGGGGGCGGTAGTAATGAGCAGTTCTTC.

This rearrangement joins TRBV19 to TRBJ1-1; no reliable D call. The ends were cut back, 3 bases at V and 2 bases at J, with 10 bases in the middle. This CDR3 comprises 14 residues. Germline CDR1 reads LNHDA; CDR2 reads SQIVND (reference sequence). The CDR3 region has the DNA TGTGCCAGTAGTATTTTGGCACGAAACACTGAAGCTTTCTTT. It translates to CASSILARNTEAFF.

V gene TRBV18 combines with J gene TRBJ1-1; 7 positions match TRBD1. CDR3 length equals 13 residues. Looked up from germline, CDR1 is KGHSH and CDR2 is LQKENI. J was trimmed by 11 bases and V by 11 bases; bases with no gene match: 17. CDR3 amino acids: CAGRPGGEGWAFF. The DNA for the CDR3 is TGTGCCGGGAGGCCAGGGGGAGAAGGATGGGCTTTCTTT.

The rearrangement joins TRBV5-1 to TRBJ2-3; 7 bases match TRBD1. CDR1 is SGHRS, CDR2 YFSETQ, per germline. This CDR3 contains 16 residues. V trimming: 8 bases; J trimming: 0 bases; junction bases outside the gene matches: 12. CDR3 nucleotide sequence: TGCGCCAGAACCGACAGGGATAAGGGTAGCACAGATACGCAGTATTTT. It translates to CARTDRDKGSTDTQYF.

The sample holds a few counts of this clone. The chain carries TRBV4-1 and TRBJ2-1; a weak D match, TRBD2 (5 bases). V was cut by 0 bases and J by 10 bases, with 16 bases left in between. The CDR3 loop spans 15 amino acids. Germline-derived CDR1 and CDR2 are MGHRA and YSYEKL. This CDR3 is CASSQDSREGREQFF. CDR3 coding DNA: TGCGCCAGCAGCCAAGATTCAAGAGAGGGAAGAGAGCAGTTCTTC.

J is TRBJ1-3 and V is TRBV15; the match to TRBD1 covers 7 bases. The J segment lost 0 bases and the V segment lost 3 bases, leaving 5 bases of the junction unmatched. This CDR3 comprises 16 residues. CDR1 and CDR2 from the germline V gene are LNHNV and YYDKDF (reference sequence). CDR3 nucleotides: TGTGCCACCAGCAGCCGCAGGGGGAGCTCTGGAAACACCATATATTTT. Protein: CATSSRRGSSGNTIYF.

This chain links TRBV6-5 with TRBJ2-5, with 10 bases aligning to TRBD1. The germline gives CDR1 MNHEY, CDR2 SVGAGI. The trim removed 6 bases at V and 5 bases at J, leaving 3 bases unmatched. The CDR3 runs to 13 residues. The CDR3 DNA is TGTGCCAGCAGGGGACAGGGGAGGGAGACCCAGTACTTC. It codes for CASRGQGRETQYF.

This sequence joins TRBV9 and TRBJ2-3; no definite D call. Trimming took 0 bases from V and 1 from J, leaving 9 bases between them. Germline V gene data show CDR1 as SGDLS and CDR2 as YYNGEE. CDR3 length: 15 residues. CDR3 bases: TGTGCCAGCAGCGTAGGTAGTACGGGCACAGATACGCAGTATTTT. As protein: CASSVGSTGTDTQYF.

This chain connects TRBV7-9 to TRBJ2-7; TRBD2 agrees at 10 bases. Losses at the gene ends were 4 bases for V and 0 bases for J; bases not matched to a gene: 9. From germline, CDR1 is SEHNR and CDR2 FQNEAQ (reference sequence). The length of the CDR3 is 17 residues. CDR3 in amino acids: CASSSLPGLASSYEQYF. The DNA of the CDR3 is TGTGCCAGCAGCTCCCTACCGGGACTAGCGAGCTCCTACGAGCAGTACTTC.

The V call is TRBV28, the J call TRBJ2-5; D possibly corresponds to TRBD1 (5 bases). The CDR3 extends over 14 amino acids. Germline V gene lookup returns CDR1 MDHEN and CDR2 SYDVKM. V was shortened by 5 bases and J by 6 bases, with 16 bases between the two germline ends. DNA for the CDR3: TGTGCCAGCAGTCCCCTCTCGCAGGGAAAGACCCAGTACTTC. It yields the protein CASSPLSQGKTQYF.